Below are 5 T cell receptor beta chains sequenced from a single sample in a study of T cells in localized non-small cell lung cancer. TCRdb keeps only in-frame clones here, not all; method: immunoSEQ multiplex PCR. This table holds approximately 63,000 clones, around 90% found once. The specimen comprised peripheral blood, sampled before any cancer treatment. The origin of the receptors is a man aged 35-69 years with stage I squamous cell lung carcinoma.

The sample holds one count of this clone. This chain uses TRBV18 with TRBJ2-5, with D perhaps given as TRBD1 or TRBD2 (5 bases each). Trimming took 2 bases from V and 2 from J, leaving 9 bases between them. In germline, CDR1 is KGHSH, CDR2 LQKENI. The CDR3 runs 14 residues. The CDR3 DNA reads TGTGCCAGCTCACCAAGAGAGGGGCAAGAGACCCAGTACTTC. Protein: CASSPREGQETQYF.

This chain joins TRBV7-8 and TRBJ1-1; TRBD1 matches at 9 bases. From germline, CDR1 is SGHVS and CDR2 FQNEAQ. Germline trimming cut 5 bases from V and 8 bases from J; bases unmatched to any gene: 12. The CDR3 runs to 15 residues. The CDR3 protein is CASSPGQGFGAEAFF. The DNA for the CDR3 is TGTGCCAGCAGCCCGGGACAGGGTTTCGGGGCGGAAGCTTTCTTT.

J is TRBJ2-3 and V is TRBV5-3; TRBD1 is a possible D gene (5 bases). TRBV5-3 counts as an open reading frame of uncertain function. V dropped 4 bases and J dropped 3 bases, with 18 bases sitting between them. CDR3 length: 16 amino acids. The CDR3 DNA reads as TGTGCCAGAAGCCGGCCGAGGCAGGGTATGACAGATACGCAGTATTTT. It specifies CARSRPRQGMTDTQYF.

V usage is TRBV11-2 and J usage is TRBJ1-2; possibly TRBD1 for D (6 bases). Trimming left V 1 base short and J 4 bases short, with 13 bases between. The CDR3 covers 15 residues. CDR1 and CDR2 from the germline V gene are SGHAT and FQNNGV. CDR3 sequence reads: CASSLAIGTPYGYTF. The CDR3 region has the DNA TGTGCCAGCAGCTTAGCCATCGGGACACCCTATGGCTACACCTTC.

The chain has TRBV4-1 and TRBJ1-1; D is possibly TRBD1 (5 bases). With 2 bases removed from V and 5 bases from J, the gap between germline ends came to 18 bases. CDR1 and CDR2 (germline): MGHRA, YSYEKL. The CDR3 runs to 16 residues. This CDR3 reads CASSQPGRRGGTEAFF. In DNA, the CDR3 is TGCGCCAGCAGCCAACCAGGACGGCGGGGGGGAACTGAAGCTTTCTTT.